This TCR beta chain was obtained from a study of T-cell memory formation after mild COVID-19. This clonotype was observed a handful of times. This CDR3 is 14 amino acids long. The J segment lost 4 bases and the V segment lost 5 bases, leaving 5 bases of the junction unmatched. In germline, CDR1 is DFQATT, CDR2 SNEGSKA (reference sequence). MiXCR was run by TCRdb on the 5' RACE reads, yielding one entry per CDR3 protein. The sample shows 200,000 or so distinct CDR3 sequences, around 15% of them seen only once. The source material was PBMCs or a T cell subset sorted from them (not recorded which). V is TRBV20-1 and J is TRBJ2-1; TRBD2 aligns across 10 bases. This sequence was found in an adult woman who had mild COVID-19 (a few samples of this study predate the infection). Cell type and time point are not known. This CDR3 is CSASSGSPYNEQFF. The CDR3 bases are TGCAGTGCTTCTAGCGGGAGTCCTTACAATGAGCAGTTCTTC.